Reported below is one T cell receptor (beta chain). Its antigen specificity is not known. The record has no base qualities; no much larger clone is one base away. Enrolling through a virtual design, the prospective study's participants ranged in age from roughly 18 to 89 years and lived across roughly 23 United States geographic areas. Cohort assignment in the prospective study relied on participant-reported clinical history from a screening survey and a study questionnaire. Mobile phlebotomists in the prospective study collected whole blood, serum and a nasopharyngeal or oropharyngeal swab from every participant. Prospective study participants could optionally give additional blood draws and questionnaires over an approximately 2-month period. Before DNA extraction, blood samples from the prospective study were shipped at room temperature or frozen. From the cysteine up to the phenylalanine, the CDR3 has a length of 13 residues. Of all the DNA, just the CDR3 is kept, 39 bases in frame from base 1.

The sample is drawn from a study of blood T cell repertoires in COVID-19 (dated by TCRdb to about 2020). The study in broad terms: Collaborator samples came from the United States, Italy and Spain and covered acute and convalescent phases of COVID-19. Subjects who had been exposed to COVID-19, were actively infected with it, or had recovered from it provided the deeply sampled blood TCRbeta repertoires that made up the dataset. Where HLA class I and class II types were available, the types were taken from metadata supplied by the sample provider, not from assay-based typing. Samples came from the ongoing ImmuneRACE study (first 160 participants) plus 1,254 subjects from 6 global collaborators. The repertoires were released in a freely available public database intended as a resource for research on the immune response to SARS-CoV-2. Nearly every sample came with metadata listing a de-identified subject ID, COVID-19 status, age in years and sex. The material from the prospective study consisted of cDNA or gDNA derived from T cells, B-cell-depleted T cells, or PBMCs. The investigation overall reported the following: The amount of clinical and demographic metadata varied by source and participant and was provided uncurated.

TCRbeta CDR3 regions were amplified from genomic DNA by means of the immunoSEQ Assay, a bias-controlled multiplex PCR. On the authors' methods: Within the assay, amplification of reference gene primers was used to estimate how many nucleated cells each sample contained. Sequence reads were collapsed and filtered to measure the absolute abundance of every unique TCRbeta CDR3 rearrangement. For each sample, productive Simpson clonality was calculated by taking the square root of Simpson's diversity index across productive rearrangements. TCRdb obtained this table from immuneACCESS and retained in-frame rearrangements with V and J assigned. These tables miss some clones; where compared with another copy, unresolved V genes account for less than half of the shortfall, and the remainder is unexplained. For V, J and clone size, that table is used; D and trimming come from the DNA. This sample gives about 140,000 clones in total; roughly 86% of them show up just once. 3% to 4% of the sample is in the top ten clones.

This receptor was obtained from a woman in her forties or fifties with acute COVID-19. Here the chain combines TRBV21-1 and TRBJ1-4; TRBD1, the table's D call, was not compared with the DNA. TRBV21-1 counts as a pseudogene. The specimen sequenced was PBMCs or T cells enriched from blood (not recorded which). The DNA reads as follows: TGTGCCAGCAGCAAGGGTCACAGTGAAAAACTGTTTTTT. This translates into CASSKGHSEKLFF.